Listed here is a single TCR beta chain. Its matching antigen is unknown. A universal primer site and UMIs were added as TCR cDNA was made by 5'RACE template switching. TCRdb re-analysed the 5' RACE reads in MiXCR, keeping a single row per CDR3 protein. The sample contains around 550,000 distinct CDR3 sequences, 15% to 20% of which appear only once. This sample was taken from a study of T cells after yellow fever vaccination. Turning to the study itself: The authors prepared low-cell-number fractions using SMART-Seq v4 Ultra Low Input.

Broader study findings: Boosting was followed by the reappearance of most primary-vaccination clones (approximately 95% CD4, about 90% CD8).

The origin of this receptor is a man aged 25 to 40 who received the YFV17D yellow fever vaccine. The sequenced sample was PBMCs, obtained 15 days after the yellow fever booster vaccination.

The DNA of the CDR3 is TGTGCCAGCAGGAAGTTGGAAGCGGGAGTCTACGAGCAGTACTTC. It encodes CASRKLEAGVYEQYF. The V call is TRBV7-8, the J call TRBJ2-7, with 8 bases lining up with TRBD2. Germline V gives CDR1 SGHVS, CDR2 FQNEAQ. The CDR3 has 15 amino acids. Trimming cost V 6 bases and J 3 bases; bases outside gene matches: 10.